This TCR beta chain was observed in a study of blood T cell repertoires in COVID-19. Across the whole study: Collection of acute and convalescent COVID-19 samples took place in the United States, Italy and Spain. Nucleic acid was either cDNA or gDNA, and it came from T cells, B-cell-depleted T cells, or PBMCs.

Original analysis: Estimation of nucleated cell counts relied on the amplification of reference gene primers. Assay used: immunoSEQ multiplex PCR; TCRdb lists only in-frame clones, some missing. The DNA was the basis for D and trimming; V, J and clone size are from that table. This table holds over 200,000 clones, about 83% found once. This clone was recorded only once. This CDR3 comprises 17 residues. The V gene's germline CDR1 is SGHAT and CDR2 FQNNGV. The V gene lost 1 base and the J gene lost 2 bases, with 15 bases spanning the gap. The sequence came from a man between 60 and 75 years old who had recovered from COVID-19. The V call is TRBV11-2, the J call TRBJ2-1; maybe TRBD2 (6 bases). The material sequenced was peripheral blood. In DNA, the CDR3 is TGTGCCAGCAGCTTAGGCGGCGGCGGGGCCGCCTACAATGAGCAGTTCTTC. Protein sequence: CASSLGGGGAAYNEQFF. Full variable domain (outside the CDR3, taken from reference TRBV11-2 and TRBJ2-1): EAGVAQSPRYKIIEKRQSVAFWCNPISGHATLYWYQQILGQGPKLLIQFQNNGVVDDSQLPKDRFSAERLKGVDSTLKIQPAKLEDSAVYLCASSLGGGGAAYNEQFFGPGTRLTVL.